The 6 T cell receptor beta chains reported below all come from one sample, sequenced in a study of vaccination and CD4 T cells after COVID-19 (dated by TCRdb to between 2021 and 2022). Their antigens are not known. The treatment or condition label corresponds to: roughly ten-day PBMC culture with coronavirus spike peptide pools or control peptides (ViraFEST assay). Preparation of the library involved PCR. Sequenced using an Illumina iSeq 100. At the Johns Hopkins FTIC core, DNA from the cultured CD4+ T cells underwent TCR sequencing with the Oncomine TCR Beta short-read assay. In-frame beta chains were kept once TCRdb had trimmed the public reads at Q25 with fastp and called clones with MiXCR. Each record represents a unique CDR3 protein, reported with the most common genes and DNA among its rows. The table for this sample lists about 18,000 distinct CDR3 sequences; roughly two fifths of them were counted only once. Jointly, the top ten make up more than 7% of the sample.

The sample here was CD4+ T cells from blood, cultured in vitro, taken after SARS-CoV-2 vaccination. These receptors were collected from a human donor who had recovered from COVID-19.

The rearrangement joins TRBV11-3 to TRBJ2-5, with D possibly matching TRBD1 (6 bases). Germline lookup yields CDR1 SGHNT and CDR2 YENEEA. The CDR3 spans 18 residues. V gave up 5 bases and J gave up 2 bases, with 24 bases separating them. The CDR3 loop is CASSPSGDLSRPQETQYF. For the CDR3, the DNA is TGTGCCAGCAGCCCCTCAGGGGATCTGTCGCGGCCTCAAGAGACCCAGTACTTC. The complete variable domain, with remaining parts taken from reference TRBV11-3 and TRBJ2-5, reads EAGVVQSPRYKIIEKKQPVAFWCNPISGHNTLYWYLQNLGQGPELLIRYENEEAVDDSQLPKDRFSAERLKGVDSTLKIQPAELGDSAVYLCASSPSGDLSRPQETQYFGPGTRLLVL.

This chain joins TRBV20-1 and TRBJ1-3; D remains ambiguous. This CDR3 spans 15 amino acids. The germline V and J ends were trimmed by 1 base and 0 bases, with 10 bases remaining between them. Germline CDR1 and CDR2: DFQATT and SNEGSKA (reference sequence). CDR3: CSARVGSGSGNTIYF. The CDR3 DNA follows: TGCAGTGCTAGAGTGGGGTCTGGCTCTGGAAACACCATATATTTT.

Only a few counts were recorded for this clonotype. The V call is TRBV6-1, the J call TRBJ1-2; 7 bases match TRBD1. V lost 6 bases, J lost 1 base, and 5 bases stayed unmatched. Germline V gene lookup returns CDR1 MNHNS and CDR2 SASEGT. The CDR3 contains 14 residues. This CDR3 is CASSRRQGNYGYTF. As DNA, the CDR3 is TGTGCCAGCAGCAGACGACAGGGTAACTATGGCTACACCTTC.

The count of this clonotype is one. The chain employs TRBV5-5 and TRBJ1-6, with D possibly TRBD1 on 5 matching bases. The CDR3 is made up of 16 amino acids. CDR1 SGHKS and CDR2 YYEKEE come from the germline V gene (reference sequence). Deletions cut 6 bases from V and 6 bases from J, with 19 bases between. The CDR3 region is CASTTGGDWGNSPLHF. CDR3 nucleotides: TGTGCCAGCACCACCGGAGGGGATTGGGGTAATTCACCCCTCCACTTT.

DNA of the CDR3: TGTGCCAGCAGTATAGATAGGGGCCCTCATAATGAGCAGTTCTTC. Translation: CASSIDRGPHNEQFF. This chain links TRBV6-4 with TRBJ2-1, with D possibly TRBD1 on 5 matching bases. V shed 5 bases and J shed 7 bases, with 18 bases lying between them. This CDR3 is built from 15 residues. The germline gives CDR1 MRHNA, CDR2 SNTAGT.

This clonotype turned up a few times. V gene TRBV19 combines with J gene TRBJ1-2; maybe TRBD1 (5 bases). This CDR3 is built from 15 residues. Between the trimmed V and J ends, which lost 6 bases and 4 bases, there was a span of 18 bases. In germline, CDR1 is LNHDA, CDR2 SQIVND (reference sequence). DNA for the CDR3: TGTGCCAGTAGCATCTTCGGGGCAGAGAGCTATGGCTACACCTTC. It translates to CASSIFGAESYGYTF.